The present TCR beta chain was sequenced within a study of T-cell reconstitution after alpha-beta-depleted transplantation in children. Study-level results: It was reported that alpha-beta T cells came from several hundred expanded graft clones (about two months after transplant).

The library targeted TCRbeta and was prepared with unique molecular identifiers. TCRdb reanalysed the PCR reads using MiXCR and keeps one entry per CDR3 protein. Altogether 450,000 to 600,000 distinct CDR3 sequences are present, over 10% being singletons, with the ten largest covering over 2%. In regard to this clonotype: Antigen unknown.

J was trimmed by 5 bases and V by 2 bases; bases with no gene match: 6. The CDR3 is 17 residues long. Germline lookup yields CDR1 MNHEY and CDR2 SVGAGI. The specimen was PBMCs, mostly from graft donor cells, collected 360 days after TCRalphabeta/CD19-depleted stem cell transplant. This clonotype was obtained from a male patient between 5 and 17 years old who had a stem cell transplant for acute myeloid leukemia, so the T cells may come from the graft donor. V gene TRBV6-5 combines with J gene TRBJ2-1; the match to TRBD2 covers 13 bases. CDR3 residues: CASSYRGLAGTHNEQFF. CDR3 bases: TGTGCCAGCAGTTACAGGGGACTAGCGGGAACCCACAATGAGCAGTTCTTC.